These 16 T cell receptor beta chains originate from one sample sequenced in a study of spatial heterogeneity in lung cancer. Study-level findings and limits: For expanded intratumoral alpha and beta TCRs, counts tracked tumor mutation counts.

For these TCRs, the target antigens are not known. Described time point: sample taken at primary tumor resection. TCRdb independently ran MiXCR on the 5' RACE reads; one entry per CDR3 protein. The table records some 8,700 distinct CDR3 sequences, around 5.7% of them present only once. The starting material was lung tumor tissue, obtained at surgery. The receptors were gathered from a male donor with early-stage non-small cell lung cancer.

This clonotype was picked up many times. The chain joins TRBV13 to TRBJ2-3; D gene uncertain. The germline CDR1 and CDR2 sequences are PRHDT and FYEKMQ (reference sequence). This CDR3 has 11 residues. Deletions cut 5 bases from V and 2 bases from J, with 2 bases between. The CDR3 region has the DNA TGTGCCAGCAGCATCACAGATACGCAGTATTTT. Its translation: CASSITDTQYF.

This clonotype came up many times. The rearrangement joins TRBV7-2 to TRBJ2-1, with 7 bases lining up with TRBD2. V dropped 2 bases and J dropped 9; count of bases not matched to a gene: 1. The germline CDR1 and CDR2 sequences are SGHTA and FQGNSA. The CDR3 loop spans 12 amino acids. CDR3 protein: CASSLLAAEQFF. The CDR3 DNA follows: TGTGCCAGCAGCTTACTAGCGGCTGAGCAGTTCTTC.

This clonotype was seen many times. V is TRBV5-1 and J is TRBJ2-7; D is possibly TRBD1 (6 bases). CDR1 and CDR2 from the germline V gene are SGHRS and YFSETQ. Trimming pared 4 bases from V and 2 bases from J, leaving 16 bases between. The CDR3 consists of 15 residues. CDR3 bases: TGCGCCAGCAGCGAGGCTACAGGGAGAACCTACGAGCAGTACTTC. This encodes CASSEATGRTYEQYF. Supplemented by reference TRBV5-1 and TRBJ2-7, the full variable domain reads KAGVTQTPRYLIKTRGQQVTLSCSPISGHRSVSWYQQTPGQGLQFLFEYFSETQRNKGNFPGRFSGRQFSNSRSEMNVSTLELGDSALYLCASSEATGRTYEQYFGPGTRLTVT.

This clonotype has a count of ten or more. The chain has TRBV28 and TRBJ2-3; D is undetermined. The germline CDR1 and CDR2 sequences are MDHEN and SYDVKM. The V end lost 5 bases, the J end lost 3 bases, and 12 bases lay between the germline ends. The CDR3 runs to 14 residues. CDR3 coding DNA: TGTGCCAGCAGTCCGGCGTGGGATACAGATACGCAGTATTTT. Protein product: CASSPAWDTDTQYF. Using reference TRBV28 and TRBJ2-3 for the parts outside the CDR3, the full variable domain is DVKVTQSSRYLVKRTGEKVFLECVQDMDHENMFWYRQDPGLGLRLIYFSYDVKMKEKGDIPEGYSVSREKKERFSLILESASTNQTSMYLCASSPAWDTDTQYFGPGTRLTVL.

This clonotype was counted at least ten times. This chain uses TRBV30 with TRBJ1-4; D unclear. Trimming cost V 4 bases and J 6 bases, with 12 bases left between them. In germline, CDR1 is GTSNPN, CDR2 SVGIG (reference sequence). CDR3 length: 13 amino acids. The DNA of the CDR3 is TGTGCCTGGAAAACTCTGGTCGATGAAAAACTGTTTTTT. Translated: CAWKTLVDEKLFF. Supplemented by reference TRBV30 and TRBJ1-4, the full variable domain reads SQTIHQWPATLVQPVGSPLSLECTVEGTSNPNLYWYRQAAGRGLQLLFYSVGIGQISSEVPQNLSASRPQDRQFILSSKKLLLSDSGFYLCAWKTLVDEKLFFGSGTQLSVL.

In the case of this clonotype: The conserved phenylalanine or tryptophan normally closing the CDR3 is absent here, so this likely arose from a read error. The J gene is TRBJ1-4, the V gene TRBV7-9; perhaps TRBD1 as D (5 bases). V gave up 1 base and J gave up 10 bases, with 16 bases separating them. The CDR3 has 15 amino acids. CDR1 and CDR2 (germline): SEHNR, FQNEAQ (reference sequence). In nucleotides, the CDR3 is TGTGCCAGCAGCTTAGATGATGGGGGTTGGGGAAAACTGTTTCTT. Its protein is CASSLDDGGWGKLFL.

In this sample, this clonotype turned up many times. Sequence at one end of the junction differs from germline and may be a read error. The chain joins TRBV5-1 to TRBJ2-5; 7 nucleotides align to TRBD1. The germline gives CDR1 SGHRS, CDR2 YFSETQ. CDR3 length: 14 amino acids. The CDR3 DNA reads as TGCGCCAGCAGTCCGGACAGGAGACAAGGGACCCAGTACTTC. It yields the protein CASSPDRRQGTQYF.

This clonotype has at least ten counts. The chain links TRBV28 to TRBJ1-1, with a weak D call TRBD1 (6 bases). CDR1 is MDHEN, CDR2 SYDVKM, per germline. The V gene lost 6 bases and the J gene lost 3 bases, with 17 bases spanning the gap. The CDR3 sequence is 15 residues long. This CDR3 is CASRRGAEPYTEAFF. CDR3 coding DNA: TGTGCCAGCAGACGGGGGGCGGAACCCTACACTGAAGCTTTCTTT.

This clonotype was detected a few times. This sequence joins TRBV28 and TRBJ2-7; 8 bases line up with TRBD2. V gave up 8 bases and J gave up 0 bases; unmatched junction bases: 9. Germline loops: CDR1 MDHEN, CDR2 SYDVKM. CDR3 length equals 15 residues. The CDR3, as DNA: TGTGCCAGCTCCCGGGGGGGGGCGGACTCCTACGAGCAGTACTTC. Encoded protein: CASSRGGADSYEQYF.

There are many counts of this clonotype. J is TRBJ2-3 and V is TRBV5-5, with TRBD1 matching over 7 bases. The CDR3 totals 14 residues. CDR1 is SGHKS, CDR2 YYEKEE, per germline (reference sequence). V was clipped by 1 base and J by 3 bases; unmatched bases: 2. The CDR3 region has the DNA TGTGCCAGCAGCTTGACAGGGGAAACAGATACGCAGTATTTT. It specifies CASSLTGETDTQYF.

This clonotype was detected only a few times. DNA of the CDR3: TGCAGTGCTAGAGTCCAGGACATCTCTGGAAACACCATATATTTT. Translating it yields CSARVQDISGNTIYF. The chain is built from TRBV20-1 and TRBJ1-3; TRBD1 might be the D (5 bases). The CDR3 consists of 15 residues. Germline V gene sequence: CDR1 DFQATT, CDR2 SNEGSKA (reference sequence). V was cut by 1 base and J by 0 bases, with 10 bases left in between.

This clonotype was seen at least ten times. This sequence joins TRBV19 and TRBJ2-2, with 9 nucleotides matching TRBD1. The J segment lost 4 bases and the V segment lost 7 bases, leaving 4 bases of the junction unmatched. Germline CDR1 is LNHDA and CDR2 is SQIVND (reference sequence). The CDR3 extends over 14 amino acids. The chain's CDR3 is CASIGTGITGELFF. DNA of the CDR3: TGTGCCAGTATTGGGACAGGGATCACCGGGGAGCTGTTTTTT. The variable domain in full, completed from reference TRBV19 and TRBJ2-2, reads DGGITQSPKYLFRKEGQNVTLSCEQNLNHDAMYWYRQDPGQGLRLIYYSQIVNDFQKGDIAEGYSVSREKKESFPLTVTSAQKNPTAFYLCASIGTGITGELFFGEGSRLTVL.

This clonotype came up many times. In nucleotides, the CDR3 is TGTGCCAGCAGCACACTAGCGGGGTCCTACAATGAGCAGTTCTTC. Amino acids: CASSTLAGSYNEQFF. The chain uses TRBV11-3 and TRBJ2-1; 10 positions match TRBD2. Germline CDR1 reads SGHNT; CDR2 reads YENEEA. The CDR3 is 15 amino acids. The trim removed 5 bases at V and 1 base at J, leaving 2 bases unmatched.

This clonotype was counted many times. The chain couples TRBV5-6 to TRBJ2-7, with 7 bases fitting TRBD1. The junction had 3 bases not matched to a gene; V was cut back by 1 base and J by 2 bases. Germline lookup yields CDR1 SGHDT and CDR2 YYEEEE. CDR3 length: 14 residues. The CDR3 DNA reads TGTGCCAGCAGCTTGTGGGACAGACCCTACGAGCAGTACTTC. This sequence encodes CASSLWDRPYEQYF.

This clonotype counts as medium-sized. The chain employs TRBV20-1 and TRBJ2-3; D is uncertain. The germline V and J ends were trimmed by 2 bases and 2 bases, with 8 bases remaining between them. The V gene's germline CDR1 is DFQATT and CDR2 SNEGSKA (reference sequence). The CDR3 is made up of 13 amino acids. CDR3 coding DNA: TGCAGTGCTAGATTCGAGTACACAGATACGCAGTATTTT. Protein product: CSARFEYTDTQYF.

In this sample, this clonotype turned up many times. This chain uses TRBV4-3 with TRBJ2-5; D unresolved. The CDR3 is 15 amino acids. The ends were cut back, 0 bases at V and 1 base at J, with 9 bases in the middle. Germline V gene sequence: CDR1 LGHNA, CDR2 YSLEER. The CDR3 region is CASSQDAQSQETQYF. CDR3 DNA: TGCGCCAGCAGCCAAGACGCCCAGTCCCAAGAGACCCAGTACTTC.